The TCR beta chain under discussion was sequenced for a study of patients and donors after allogeneic stem cell transplantation. The V and J ends lost 2 bases and 7 bases respectively, with 8 bases between them. Germline V CDR1 and CDR2: SGHTA, FQGNSA. The CDR3 sequence is 12 residues long. This clonotype appeared a few times. TCRdb analysed the RT-PCR reads with MiXCR anew, one entry per CDR3 protein. Among about 200,000 distinct CDR3 sequences listed, roughly 38% were seen once. The sequence was obtained from a human donor who was either an allogeneic HSCT recipient or a stem cell or donor lymphocyte infusion donor (not recorded which). It is not recorded whose cells these are; they may come from a transplant donor. V is TRBV7-2 and J is TRBJ1-2; D is uncertain. The specimen sequenced was blood, either unsorted or a sorted T cell fraction (not recorded which). Written as DNA, the CDR3 is TGTGCCAGCAGCTTATACTTCGGTGGCTACACCTTC. Its protein product is CASSLYFGGYTF. The whole variable domain, remainder taken from reference TRBV7-2 and TRBJ1-2, is GAGVSQSPSNKVTEKGKDVELRCDPISGHTALYWYRQSLGQGLEFLIYFQGNSAPDKSGLPSDRFSAERTGGSVSTLTIQRTQQEDSAVYLCASSLYFGGYTFGSGTRLTVV.